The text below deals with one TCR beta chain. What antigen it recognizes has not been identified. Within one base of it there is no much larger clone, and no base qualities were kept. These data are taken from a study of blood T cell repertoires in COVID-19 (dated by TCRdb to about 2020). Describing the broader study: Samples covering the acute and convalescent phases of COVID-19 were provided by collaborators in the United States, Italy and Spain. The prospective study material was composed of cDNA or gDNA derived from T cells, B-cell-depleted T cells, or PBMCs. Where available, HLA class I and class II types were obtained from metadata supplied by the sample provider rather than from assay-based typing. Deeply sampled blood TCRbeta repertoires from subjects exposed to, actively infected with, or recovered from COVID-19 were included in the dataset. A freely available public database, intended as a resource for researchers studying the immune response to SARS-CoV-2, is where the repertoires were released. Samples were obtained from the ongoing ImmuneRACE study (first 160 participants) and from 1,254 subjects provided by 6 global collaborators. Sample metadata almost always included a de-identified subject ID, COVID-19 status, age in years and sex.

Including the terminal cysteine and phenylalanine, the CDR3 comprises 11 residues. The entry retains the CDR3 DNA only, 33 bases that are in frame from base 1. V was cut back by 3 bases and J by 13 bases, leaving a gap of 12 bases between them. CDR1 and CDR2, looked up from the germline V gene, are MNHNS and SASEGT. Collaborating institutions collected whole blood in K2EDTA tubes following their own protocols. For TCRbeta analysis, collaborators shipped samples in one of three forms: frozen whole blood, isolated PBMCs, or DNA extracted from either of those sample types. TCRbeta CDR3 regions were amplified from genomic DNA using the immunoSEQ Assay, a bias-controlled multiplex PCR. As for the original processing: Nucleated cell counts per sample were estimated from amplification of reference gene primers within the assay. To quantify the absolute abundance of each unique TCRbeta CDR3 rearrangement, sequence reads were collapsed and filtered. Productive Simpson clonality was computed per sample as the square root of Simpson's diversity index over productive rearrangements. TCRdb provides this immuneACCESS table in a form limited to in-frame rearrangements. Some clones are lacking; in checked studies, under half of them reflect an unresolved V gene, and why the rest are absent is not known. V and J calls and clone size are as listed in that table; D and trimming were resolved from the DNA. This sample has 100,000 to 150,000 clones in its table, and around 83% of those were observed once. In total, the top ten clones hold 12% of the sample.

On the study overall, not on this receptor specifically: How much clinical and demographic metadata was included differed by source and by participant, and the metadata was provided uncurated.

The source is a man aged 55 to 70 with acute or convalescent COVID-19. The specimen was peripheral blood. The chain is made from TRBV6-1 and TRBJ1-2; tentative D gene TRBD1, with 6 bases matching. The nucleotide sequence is TGTGCCAGCAGTGATGACAGGCAACGCACCTTC. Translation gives CASSDDRQRTF.